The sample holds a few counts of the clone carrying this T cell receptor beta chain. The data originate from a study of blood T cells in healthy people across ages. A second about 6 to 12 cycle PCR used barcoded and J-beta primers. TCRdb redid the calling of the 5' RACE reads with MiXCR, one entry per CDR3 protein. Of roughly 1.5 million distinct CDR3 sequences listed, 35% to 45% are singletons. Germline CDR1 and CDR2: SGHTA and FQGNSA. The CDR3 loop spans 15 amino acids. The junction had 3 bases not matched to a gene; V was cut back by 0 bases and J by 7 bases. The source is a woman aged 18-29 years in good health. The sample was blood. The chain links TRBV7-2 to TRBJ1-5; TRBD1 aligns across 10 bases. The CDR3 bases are TGTGCCAGCAGCTTAGCGACAGGGGGCGCACAGCCCCAGCATTTT. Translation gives CASSLATGGAQPQHF.